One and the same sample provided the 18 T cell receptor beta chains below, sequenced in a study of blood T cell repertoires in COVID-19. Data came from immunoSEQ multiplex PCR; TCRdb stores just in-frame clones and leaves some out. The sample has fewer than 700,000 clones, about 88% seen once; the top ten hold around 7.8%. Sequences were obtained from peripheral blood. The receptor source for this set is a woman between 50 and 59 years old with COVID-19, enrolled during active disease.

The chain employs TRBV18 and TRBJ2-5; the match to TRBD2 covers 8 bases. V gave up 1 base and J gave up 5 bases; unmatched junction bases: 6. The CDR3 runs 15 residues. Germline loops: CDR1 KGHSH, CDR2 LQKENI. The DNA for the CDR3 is TGTGCCAGCTCACCACAACCCCGCGGGGGGGAGACCCAGTACTTC. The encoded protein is CASSPQPRGGETQYF. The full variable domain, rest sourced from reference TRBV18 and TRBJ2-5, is NAGVMQNPRHLVRRRGQEARLRCSPMKGHSHVYWYRQLPEEGLKFMVYLQKENIIDESGMPKERFSAEFPKEGPSILRIQQVVRGDSAAYFCASSPQPRGGETQYFGPGTRLLVL.

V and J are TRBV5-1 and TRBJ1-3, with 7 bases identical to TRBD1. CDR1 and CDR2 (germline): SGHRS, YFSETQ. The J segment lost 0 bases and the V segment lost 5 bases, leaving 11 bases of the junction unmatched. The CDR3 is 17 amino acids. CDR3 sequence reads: CASSQLTGTISGNTIYF. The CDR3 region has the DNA TGCGCCAGCAGTCAGTTGACAGGGACGATCTCTGGAAACACCATATATTTT.

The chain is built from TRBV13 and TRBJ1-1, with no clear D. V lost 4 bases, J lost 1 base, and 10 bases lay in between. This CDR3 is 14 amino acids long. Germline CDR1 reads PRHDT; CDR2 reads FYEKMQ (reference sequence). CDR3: CASSSHYRNTEAFF. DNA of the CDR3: TGTGCCAGCAGCTCACATTACAGGAACACTGAAGCTTTCTTT.

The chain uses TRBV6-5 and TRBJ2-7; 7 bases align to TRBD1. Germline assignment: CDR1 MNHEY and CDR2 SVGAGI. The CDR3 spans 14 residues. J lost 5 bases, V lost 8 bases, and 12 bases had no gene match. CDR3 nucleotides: TGTGCCAGCTCTAGCAGACAGGGCAGGGACGAGCAGTACTTC. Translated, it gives CASSSRQGRDEQYF.

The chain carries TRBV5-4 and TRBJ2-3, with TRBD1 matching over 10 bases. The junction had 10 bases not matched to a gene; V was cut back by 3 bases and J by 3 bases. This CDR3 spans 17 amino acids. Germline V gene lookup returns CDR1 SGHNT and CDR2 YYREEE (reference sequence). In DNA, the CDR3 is TGTGCCAGCAGCTACGTCTTGGGACAGGGGACGACAGATACGCAGTATTTT. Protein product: CASSYVLGQGTTDTQYF.

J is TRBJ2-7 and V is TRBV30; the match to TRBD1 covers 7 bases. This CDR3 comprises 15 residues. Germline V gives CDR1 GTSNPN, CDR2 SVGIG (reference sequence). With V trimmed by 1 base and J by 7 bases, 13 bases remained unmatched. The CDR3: CAWSGGQQLGWEQYF. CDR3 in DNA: TGTGCCTGGAGTGGGGGACAGCAGTTAGGGTGGGAGCAGTACTTC.

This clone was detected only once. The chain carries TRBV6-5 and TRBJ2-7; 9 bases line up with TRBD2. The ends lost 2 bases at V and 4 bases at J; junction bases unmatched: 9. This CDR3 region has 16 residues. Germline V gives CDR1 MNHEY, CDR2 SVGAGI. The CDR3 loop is CASSYNPSGAPYEQYF. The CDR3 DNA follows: TGTGCCAGCAGTTACAACCCTAGCGGGGCCCCTTACGAGCAGTACTTC.

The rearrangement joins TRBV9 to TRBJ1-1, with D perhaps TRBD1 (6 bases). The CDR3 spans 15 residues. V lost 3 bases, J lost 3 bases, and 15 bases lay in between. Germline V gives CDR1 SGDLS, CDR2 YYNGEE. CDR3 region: CASSGGGAGDTEAFF. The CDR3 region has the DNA TGTGCCAGCAGCGGGGGAGGGGCAGGGGACACTGAAGCTTTCTTT.

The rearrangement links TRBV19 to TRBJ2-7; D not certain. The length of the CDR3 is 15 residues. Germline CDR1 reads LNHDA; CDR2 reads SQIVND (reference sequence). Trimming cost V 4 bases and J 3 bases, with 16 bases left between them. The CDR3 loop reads CASSTRLSSVYEQYF. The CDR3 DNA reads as TGTGCCAGTAGTACTCGCCTTTCGTCGGTCTACGAGCAGTACTTC.

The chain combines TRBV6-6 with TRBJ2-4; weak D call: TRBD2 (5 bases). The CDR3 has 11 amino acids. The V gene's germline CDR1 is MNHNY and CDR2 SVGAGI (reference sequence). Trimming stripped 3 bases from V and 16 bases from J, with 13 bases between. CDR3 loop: CASSYLGVTYF. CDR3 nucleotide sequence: TGTGCCAGCAGTTATCTGGGAGTAACCTACTTC.

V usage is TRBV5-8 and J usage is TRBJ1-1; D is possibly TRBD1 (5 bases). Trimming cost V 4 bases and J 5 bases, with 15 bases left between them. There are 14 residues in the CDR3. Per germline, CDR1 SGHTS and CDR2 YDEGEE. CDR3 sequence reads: CASSNWGRMTEAFF. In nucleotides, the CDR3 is TGTGCCAGCAGCAATTGGGGCAGAATGACTGAAGCTTTCTTT.

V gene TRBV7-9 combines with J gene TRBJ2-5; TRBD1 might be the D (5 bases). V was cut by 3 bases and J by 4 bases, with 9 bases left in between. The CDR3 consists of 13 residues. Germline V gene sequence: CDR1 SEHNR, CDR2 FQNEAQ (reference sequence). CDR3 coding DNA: TGTGCCAGCAGCTTTTCAGGGCGAGAGACCCAGTACTTC. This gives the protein CASSFSGRETQYF.

The CDR3 region has the DNA TGTGCAAGGCCTCGGGAGAGCGGGCCGGAAAACATTCAGTACTTC. This sequence encodes CARPRESGPENIQYF. The J gene is TRBJ2-4, the V gene TRBV12-2; the table calls TRBD2, which could not be checked here. TRBV12-2 is flagged as a pseudogene. CDR3 length equals 15 residues.

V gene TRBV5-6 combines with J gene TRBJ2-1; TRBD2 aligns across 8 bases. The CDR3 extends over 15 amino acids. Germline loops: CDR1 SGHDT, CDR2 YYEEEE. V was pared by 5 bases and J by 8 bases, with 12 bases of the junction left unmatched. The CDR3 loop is CASRGIAGRRDEQFF. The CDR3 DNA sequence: TGTGCCAGCAGGGGGATAGCGGGACGGCGAGATGAGCAGTTCTTC. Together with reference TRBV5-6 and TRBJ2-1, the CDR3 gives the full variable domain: DAGVTQSPTHLIKTRGQQVTLRCSPKSGHDTVSWYQQALGQGPQFIFQYYEEEERQRGNFPDRFSGHQFPNYSSELNVNALLLGDSALYLCASRGIAGRRDEQFFGPGTRLTVL.

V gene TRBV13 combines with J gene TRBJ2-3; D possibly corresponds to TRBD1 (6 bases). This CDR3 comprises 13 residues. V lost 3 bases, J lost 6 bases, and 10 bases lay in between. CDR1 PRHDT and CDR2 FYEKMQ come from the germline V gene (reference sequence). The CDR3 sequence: CASSLTQGDTQYF. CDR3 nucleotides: TGTGCCAGCAGCTTGACCCAGGGGGATACGCAGTATTTT.

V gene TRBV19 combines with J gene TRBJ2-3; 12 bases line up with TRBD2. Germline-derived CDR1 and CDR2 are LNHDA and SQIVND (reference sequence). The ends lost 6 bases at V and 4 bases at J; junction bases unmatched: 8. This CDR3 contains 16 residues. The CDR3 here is CASSVGTSGFPDTQYF. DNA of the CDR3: TGTGCCAGTAGCGTCGGGACTAGCGGGTTCCCAGATACGCAGTATTTT.

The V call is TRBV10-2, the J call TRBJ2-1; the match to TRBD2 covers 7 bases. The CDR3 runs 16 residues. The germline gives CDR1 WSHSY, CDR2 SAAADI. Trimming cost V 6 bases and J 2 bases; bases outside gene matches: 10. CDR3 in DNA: TGCGCCAGCAGCCCTGGGGGGGGGAAACCCTACAATGAGCAGTTCTTC. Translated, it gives CASSPGGGKPYNEQFF.

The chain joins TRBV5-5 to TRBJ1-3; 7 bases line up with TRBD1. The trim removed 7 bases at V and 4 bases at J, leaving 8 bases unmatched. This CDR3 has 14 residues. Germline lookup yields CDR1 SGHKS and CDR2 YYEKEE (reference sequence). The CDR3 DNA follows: TGTGCCAGCCTGCCTACAGGGGACGGAAACACCATATATTTT. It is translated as CASLPTGDGNTIYF.